This entry lists 26 T cell receptor beta chains sequenced from one sample in a study of Ad26.COV2.S vaccination and SARS-CoV-2 variants. This sample's treatment: around 19 received Ad26.COV2.S at low or high dose, single or two shots; about 5 received placebo; per-sample allocation not given. Collection of the samples took place on day 63 after the first injection of vaccine or placebo. Libraries were prepared by immunoSEQ multiplex PCR; TCRdb keeps only in-frame clonotypes and omits some of them. The data show approximately 450,000 clones, 90% seen once. This sample comprised peripheral blood, obtained in a trial of Ad26.COV2.S vaccine versus placebo. The receptor source for this set is a person between 18 and 65 years old who received the Ad26.COV2.S COVID-19 vaccine or a placebo.

The chain carries TRBV7-6 and TRBJ2-7; the D is unclear. V shed 1 base and J shed 0 bases, with 10 bases lying between them. The V gene's germline CDR1 is SGHVS and CDR2 FNYEAQ. The CDR3 extends over 15 amino acids. The CDR3 sequence: CASSLVADGSYEQYF. In nucleotides, the CDR3 is TGTGCCAGCAGCTTAGTTGCGGACGGCTCCTACGAGCAGTACTTC.

This sequence joins TRBV5-1 and TRBJ2-4; TRBD1 might be the D (5 bases). V was pared by 0 bases and J by 9 bases, with 13 bases between. Germline V gene data show CDR1 as SGHRS and CDR2 as YFSETQ. The CDR3 is 14 residues long. The CDR3 nucleotides read TGCGCCAGCAGCTTGGGCAGGGCCAGGAGCATTCAGTACTTC. It specifies CASSLGRARSIQYF.

This rearrangement joins TRBV7-8 to TRBJ2-4; 8 positions match TRBD2. V gave up 2 bases and J gave up 4 bases; unmatched junction bases: 4. The germline CDR1 and CDR2 sequences are SGHVS and FQNEAQ. This CDR3 has 15 residues. The CDR3 bases are TGTGCCAGCAGCTTACGCGGGGGGCAAAAAAACATTCAGTACTTC. Translating it yields CASSLRGGQKNIQYF.

V and J are TRBV18 and TRBJ1-2; maybe TRBD1 (5 bases). Germline V gene lookup returns CDR1 KGHSH and CDR2 LQKENI. The CDR3 loop spans 15 amino acids. V was trimmed by 10 bases and J by 8 bases, leaving 26 bases between them. The CDR3, as DNA: TGTGCCACCCCGGTGACGGGCCCCAGGGAAAACGGCTACACCTTC. It translates to CATPVTGPRENGYTF.

The chain combines TRBV29-1 with TRBJ2-1; D unclear. Trimming took 4 bases from V and 3 from J, leaving 7 bases between them. Germline V gene lookup returns CDR1 SQVTM and CDR2 ANQGSEA. This CDR3 comprises 12 residues. The chain's CDR3 is CSVGTNYNEQFF. CDR3 bases: TGCAGCGTTGGGACCAACTACAATGAGCAGTTCTTC.

This rearrangement joins TRBV4-3 to TRBJ2-1, with 15 bases fitting TRBD2. Germline CDR1 LGHNA, CDR2 YSLEER. The V segment lost 4 bases and the J segment 7 bases; nucleotides outside the gene matches: 8. This CDR3 has 17 residues. For the CDR3, the DNA is TGCGCCAGCAGCCGGGCGACCGGGACTAGCGGGAGGAATGAGCAGTTCTTC. The encoded protein is CASSRATGTSGRNEQFF.

The rearrangement links TRBV9 to TRBJ2-7; the D gene is possibly TRBD2 (7 bases). Trimming removed 0 bases at V and 6 bases at J, with 13 bases between. Germline CDR1 reads SGDLS; CDR2 reads YYNGEE. The CDR3 contains 14 residues. CDR3 protein: CASSVVSGGGEQYF. CDR3 nucleotide sequence: TGTGCCAGCAGCGTAGTTTCGGGGGGCGGCGAGCAGTACTTC.

This chain links TRBV5-4 with TRBJ1-2; D unclear. Trimming left V 4 bases short and J 6 bases short, with 13 bases between. The length of the CDR3 is 13 residues. CDR1 is SGHNT and CDR2 is YYREEE in the germline V gene (reference sequence). The CDR3 is CASSPHWGDGYTF. Written as DNA, the CDR3 is TGTGCCAGCAGCCCACATTGGGGAGATGGCTACACCTTC.

As for this clone: Other DNA sequences in the same sample also yield this CDR3. The chain uses TRBV28 and TRBJ1-2; D uncertain. This CDR3 has 12 amino acids. CDR1 and CDR2 from the germline V gene are MDHEN and SYDVKM. V shed 5 bases and J shed 5 bases, with 9 bases lying between them. The chain's CDR3 is CASSAGIYGYTF. The CDR3, as DNA: TGTGCCAGCAGTGCGGGGATTTATGGCTACACCTTC.

The V and J genes are TRBV2 and TRBJ2-7; the D gene is possibly TRBD2 (6 bases). The CDR3 has 13 residues. Trimming stripped 1 base from V and 9 bases from J, with 13 bases between. Germline assignment: CDR1 SNHLY and CDR2 FYNNEI. CDR3 in DNA: TGTGCCAGCAGTGAAGTGGGGAGGCGGGTGCAGTACTTC. This translates into CASSEVGRRVQYF.

This clone was seen just once. The chain employs TRBV19 and TRBJ2-3; 8 bases are a match to TRBD1. Germline CDR1 reads LNHDA; CDR2 reads SQIVND (reference sequence). V gave up 6 bases and J gave up 4 bases; unmatched junction bases: 9. The CDR3 consists of 15 residues. The CDR3 protein is CASSLGQGAADTQYF. DNA of the CDR3: TGTGCCAGTAGCCTTGGACAGGGTGCGGCAGATACGCAGTATTTT.

The chain is built from TRBV2 and TRBJ2-1; D is unresolved. V lost 2 bases to trimming and J lost 3 bases, with 11 bases between them. The V gene's germline CDR1 is SNHLY and CDR2 FYNNEI. This CDR3 has 15 residues. Written as DNA, the CDR3 is TGTGCCAGCAGTGAACGGCGCGCCAGCTACAATGAGCAGTTCTTC. Its translation: CASSERRASYNEQFF.

The V call is TRBV7-9, the J call TRBJ2-3; a possible D gene is TRBD2 (5 bases). Germline V gene lookup returns CDR1 SEHNR and CDR2 FQNEAQ (reference sequence). Trimming stripped 4 bases from V and 3 bases from J, with 11 bases between. CDR3 length: 14 residues. CDR3 region: CASSYQTGTDTQYF. CDR3 DNA sequence: TGTGCCAGCAGCTACCAGACGGGGACAGATACGCAGTATTTT.

The V and J genes are TRBV6-5 and TRBJ2-1, with D possibly TRBD1 on 6 matching bases. This CDR3 has 14 amino acids. V lost 4 bases and J lost 4, with 11 bases in between. The germline CDR1 and CDR2 sequences are MNHEY and SVGAGI. CDR3 region: CASSSHQGYNEQFF. The CDR3, as DNA: TGTGCCAGCAGTTCCCACCAGGGGTACAATGAGCAGTTCTTC.

This chain links TRBV6-6 with TRBJ2-7; TRBD1 might be the D (8 bases). The CDR3 covers 16 residues. The germline V gene has CDR1 MNHNY and CDR2 SVGAGI (reference sequence). V lost 0 bases, J lost 0 bases, and 12 bases lay in between. CDR3: CASSYSGGTGSYEQYF. The CDR3 nucleotides read TGTGCCAGCAGTTACTCGGGAGGGACAGGCTCCTACGAGCAGTACTTC.

The V and J genes are TRBV4-1 and TRBJ2-6; tentatively, D is TRBD1 (6 bases). Germline V gene sequence: CDR1 MGHRA, CDR2 YSYEKL. V was cut by 1 base and J by 4 bases, with 20 bases left in between. This CDR3 has 19 residues. The CDR3, as DNA: TGCGCCAGCAGCCAAGTAGGATCAGGGGTTGGTTCGGGGGCCAACGTCCTGACTTTC. This sequence encodes CASSQVGSGVGSGANVLTF.

A remark on this clone: Other nucleotide sequences from this sample produce the same CDR3. The chain carries TRBV2 and TRBJ2-7; no clear D gene. V was clipped by 5 bases and J by 4 bases, with 6 bases between them. The germline gives CDR1 SNHLY, CDR2 FYNNEI. The CDR3 spans 11 residues. The CDR3 nucleotides are TGTGCCAGCAGTTCGACTTACGAGCAGTACTTC. Encoded protein: CASSSTYEQYF.

J is TRBJ1-2 and V is TRBV3-1 (or the pseudogene TRBV3-2), with TRBD1 identical over 7 bases. This CDR3 has 13 residues. The germline V gene encodes CDR1 LGHDT and CDR2 YNNKEL (reference sequence). Trimming removed 5 bases from V and 4 bases from J; junction bases left unmatched: 4. CDR3 nucleotides: TGTGCCAGCAGCTACAGGGGTTCCTATGGCTACACCTTC. Translation: CASSYRGSYGYTF.

J is TRBJ2-7 and V is TRBV11-2, with 10 positions matching TRBD2. Germline CDR1 reads SGHAT; CDR2 reads FQNNGV. The CDR3 is 14 amino acids. With 4 bases clipped from V and 3 bases from J, the junction kept 3 bases outside the gene matches. In nucleotides, the CDR3 is TGTGCCAGCAGCTCGCGGACTAGCGGCTACGAGCAGTACTTC. This encodes CASSSRTSGYEQYF.

The rearrangement links TRBV28 to TRBJ1-4; 7 nucleotides align to TRBD1. The CDR3 length is 15 residues. The trim removed 6 bases at V and 7 bases at J, leaving 11 bases unmatched. Germline CDR1 is MDHEN and CDR2 is SYDVKM. CDR3 residues: CASRIATRDSEKLFF. For the CDR3, the DNA is TGTGCCAGCAGAATAGCTACCCGGGACAGTGAAAAACTGTTTTTT.

V and J are TRBV19 and TRBJ2-7; 7 bases align to TRBD1. V trimming: 4 bases; J trimming: 2 bases; junction bases outside the gene matches: 11. The CDR3 runs 16 residues. Germline-derived CDR1 and CDR2 are LNHDA and SQIVND (reference sequence). The CDR3 nucleotides are TGTGCCAGTAGTAACCCGGGACAGTCCCTCACCTACGAGCAGTACTTC. Residues: CASSNPGQSLTYEQYF.

This clone has a single count. This sequence joins TRBV4-3 and TRBJ2-3; D may be TRBD1 or TRBD2 (6 bases each). Trimming pared 0 bases from V and 8 bases from J, leaving 18 bases between. Germline CDR1 and CDR2: LGHNA and YSLEER. CDR3 size: 16 residues. Here the CDR3 DNA reads TGCGCCAGCAGCCAAGAAATTGCGGGAACACAGGGTACGCAGTATTTT. Protein: CASSQEIAGTQGTQYF.

The chain is built from TRBV6-2 or TRBV6-3 and TRBJ2-7; D is undetermined. The germline V and J ends were trimmed by 5 bases and 1 base, with 18 bases remaining between them. The CDR3 is made up of 16 amino acids. CDR1 MNHEY and CDR2 SVGEGT come from the germline V gene. CDR3 region: CASSLRPGSRSYEQYF. The CDR3 DNA reads TGTGCCAGCAGTCTTCGCCCGGGCTCTCGGTCCTACGAGCAGTACTTC.

The V call is TRBV29-1, the J call TRBJ1-2, with D maybe TRBD1 (6 bases). The CDR3 is made up of 12 amino acids. Germline V lookup: CDR1 SQVTM, CDR2 ANQGSEA. Trimming took off 7 bases at V and 5 bases at J, with 14 bases between the two ends. The CDR3 is CSARQGRYGYTF. The CDR3 nucleotides read TGCAGCGCCCGCCAGGGGCGGTATGGCTACACCTTC. The variable domain in full, completed from reference TRBV29-1 and TRBJ1-2, reads SAVISQKPSRDICQRGTSLTIQCQVDSQVTMMFWYRQQPGQSLTLIATANQGSEATYESGFVIDKFPISRPNLTFSTLTVSNMSPEDSSIYLCSARQGRYGYTFGSGTRLTVV.

The rearrangement links TRBV27 to TRBJ1-1; TRBD1 might be the D (6 bases). The CDR3 length is 16 residues. V shed 5 bases and J shed 1 base, with 17 bases lying between them. Germline assignment: CDR1 MNHEY and CDR2 SMNVEV (reference sequence). Here the CDR3 reads CASSPQQGTENTEAFF. The CDR3 bases are TGTGCCAGCAGTCCCCAACAGGGTACGGAGAACACTGAAGCTTTCTTT.

This chain joins TRBV20-1 and TRBJ2-5; D remains unclear. The CDR3 covers 10 residues. The V gene lost 1 base and the J gene lost 5 bases, with 2 bases spanning the gap. Germline V gene data show CDR1 as DFQATT and CDR2 as SNEGSKA (reference sequence). DNA of the CDR3: TGCAGTGCTAGAGGCGAGACCCAGTACTTC. Translation: CSARGETQYF.